One and the same sample provided the 6 T cell receptor beta chains below, sequenced in a study of blood T cell repertoires in COVID-19. The protocol was immunoSEQ multiplex PCR, while the TCRdb copy is restricted to in-frame clones and leaves out a portion. The table includes around 140,000 clones, 88% detected once. The sequenced material came from peripheral blood. The receptors here all came from a man in his forties or fifties with acute or convalescent COVID-19.

A few counts support this clone. This rearrangement joins TRBV19 to TRBJ1-3, with D perhaps matching TRBD1 (5 bases). This CDR3 is 15 amino acids long. Trimming removed 6 bases from V and 0 bases from J, with 12 bases in between. Germline CDR1 is LNHDA and CDR2 is SQIVND (reference sequence). CDR3 in amino acids: CASSQGQSSGNTIYF. The CDR3 coding sequence is TGTGCCAGTAGCCAGGGCCAGAGCTCTGGAAACACCATATATTTT.

This chain uses TRBV28 with TRBJ1-6; TRBD1 agrees at 8 bases. CDR1 is MDHEN and CDR2 is SYDVKM in the germline V gene. Unmatched junction bases numbered 10, after V lost 4 bases and J lost 8 bases. The CDR3 extends over 16 amino acids. This CDR3 is CASSSTGQGQDSPLHF. CDR3 coding DNA: TGTGCCAGCAGTTCAACAGGACAGGGTCAGGATTCACCCCTCCACTTT.

The rearrangement links TRBV28 to TRBJ2-7, with 8 bases lining up with TRBD2. This CDR3 region has 15 residues. Germline V gene sequence: CDR1 MDHEN, CDR2 SYDVKM. The V segment lost 2 bases and the J segment 2 bases; nucleotides outside the gene matches: 5. The chain's CDR3 is CASSLPTSGAYEQYF. CDR3 coding DNA: TGTGCCAGCAGTTTACCTACTAGCGGAGCCTACGAGCAGTACTTC.

The V gene is TRBV9, the J gene TRBJ1-3, with no clear D. Germline V gene data show CDR1 as SGDLS and CDR2 as YYNGEE. The CDR3 runs to 14 residues. Trimming stripped 4 bases from V and 4 bases from J, with 12 bases between. CDR3 in amino acids: CASSPVTSGNTIYF. The CDR3 coding sequence is TGTGCCAGCAGCCCAGTTACGTCAGGAAACACCATATATTTT.

This clone was seen a single time. The rearrangement uses TRBV19 and TRBJ1-1; D is perhaps TRBD1 (5 bases). The CDR3 totals 12 residues. Trimming left V 7 bases short and J 6 bases short, with 12 bases between. In germline, CDR1 is LNHDA, CDR2 SQIVND (reference sequence). The CDR3 region is CASIQGSAEAFF. Written as DNA, the CDR3 is TGTGCCAGTATTCAGGGATCCGCTGAAGCTTTCTTT.

The V and J genes are TRBV11-2 and TRBJ2-7; 8 bases fit TRBD2. This CDR3 spans 15 amino acids. The V gene's germline CDR1 is SGHAT and CDR2 FQNNGV. Germline trimming cut 3 bases from V and 0 bases from J; bases unmatched to any gene: 4. CDR3 nucleotides: TGTGCCAGCAGCTTGACAAGCGGGAGCTCCTACGAGCAGTACTTC. It specifies CASSLTSGSSYEQYF.